This is a list of T cell receptor beta chains from one sample in a study of T-cell memory formation after mild COVID-19. A single record per CDR3 protein comes from TCRdb applying MiXCR to the 5' RACE reads. The sample consists of about 540,000 distinct CDR3 sequences, roughly 22% of them appearing once. Sequencing was performed on PBMCs or a T cell subset sorted from them (not recorded which). The receptors derive from an adult woman who had mild COVID-19 (a few samples of this study predate the infection). Cell type and time point are not known. Both conserved end residues are trimmed from each CDR3. The size of a clone is reported for some rows only, either as once, few or many, or as a class for expanded clones.

TRBV12-3/TRBV12-4	NA	TRBJ2-5	ASSFGARGSETQY
TRBV6-5	few	TRBJ2-7	ASSSRRRTSGPRKEDEQY
TRBV12-3/TRBV12-4	many	TRBJ2-7	ATQPGLQSYEQY
TRBV18	few	TRBJ1-1	ASSPPDPTRDTEAF
TRBV19	few	TRBJ2-1	ASSPPGRHIYNEQF
TRBV11-2	few	TRBJ2-2	ASSLAGTGVAGELF
TRBV4-2	many	TRBJ2-7	ASSQDTGGPYEQY
TRBV5-1	few	TRBJ2-1	ASSSGRTTYNEQF
TRBV19	NA	TRBJ2-4	ASRPNSALAKNIQY
TRBV4-2	few	TRBJ1-4	ASSQDRDRGRGELF
TRBV7-2	NA	TRBJ2-5	ASSLVALGGAQETQY
TRBV7-9	NA	TRBJ2-1	ASSPRTISYNEQF
TRBV10-3	few	TRBJ2-2	AIKRGDSNTGELF
TRBV12-3/TRBV12-4	NA	TRBJ1-1	ASSLWTTEAF
TRBV15	few	TRBJ2-1	ATSREGNRRNEQF
TRBV4-1	many	TRBJ2-7	ASSQGQGPLGYEQY
TRBV20-1	NA	TRBJ1-4	SARDRAEKLF
TRBV6-5	once	TRBJ1-6	ASRPQGGHGNSPLH